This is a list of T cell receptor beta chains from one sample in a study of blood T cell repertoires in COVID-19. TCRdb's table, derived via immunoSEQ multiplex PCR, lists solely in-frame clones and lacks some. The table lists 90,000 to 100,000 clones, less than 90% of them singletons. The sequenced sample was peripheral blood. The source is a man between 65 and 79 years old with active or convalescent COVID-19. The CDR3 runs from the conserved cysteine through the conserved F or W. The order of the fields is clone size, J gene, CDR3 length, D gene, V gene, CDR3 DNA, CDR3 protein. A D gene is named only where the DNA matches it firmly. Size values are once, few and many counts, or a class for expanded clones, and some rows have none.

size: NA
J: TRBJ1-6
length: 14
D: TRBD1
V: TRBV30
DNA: TGTGCCTGGAGCCCGGACAGGGGCAATTCACCCCTCCACTTT
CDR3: CAWSPDRGNSPLHF

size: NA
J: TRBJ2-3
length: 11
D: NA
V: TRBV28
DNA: TGTGCCAGCAGTCTGACAGATACGCAGTATTTT
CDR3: CASSLTDTQYF

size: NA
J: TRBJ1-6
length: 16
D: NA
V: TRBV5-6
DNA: TGTGCCAGCAGCTTGTTCCCAGGAGGAGGTAATTCACCCCTCCACTTT
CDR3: CASSLFPGGGNSPLHF

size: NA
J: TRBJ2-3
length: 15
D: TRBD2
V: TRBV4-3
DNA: TGCGCCAGCAGCCCCGGGGGTCTAGCGGTAGATACGCAGTATTTT
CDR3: CASSPGGLAVDTQYF

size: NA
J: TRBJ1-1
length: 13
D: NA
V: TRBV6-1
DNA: TGTGCCAGCACCCCCAGACAGGATGCTGAAGCTTTCTTT
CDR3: CASTPRQDAEAFF

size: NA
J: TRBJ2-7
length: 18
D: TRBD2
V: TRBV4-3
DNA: TGCGCCAGCAGCCAAGGAGTACTAGCGGGGGGCGGCTCCTACGAGCAGTACTTC
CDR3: CASSQGVLAGGGSYEQYF

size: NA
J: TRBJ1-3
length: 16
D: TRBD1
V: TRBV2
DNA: TGTGCCAGCTCGGGACAGGGGGTCGACTCTGGAAACACCATATATTTT
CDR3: CASSGQGVDSGNTIYF

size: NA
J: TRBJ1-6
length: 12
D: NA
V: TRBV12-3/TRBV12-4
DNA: TGTGCCAGCAGTGCCGCGTATCTCACCCTCCACTTT
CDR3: CASSAAYLTLHF

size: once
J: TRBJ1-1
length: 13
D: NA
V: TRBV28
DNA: TGTGCCAGTTTAGCCACAGGTCGCACTGAAGCTTTCTTT
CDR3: CASLATGRTEAFF

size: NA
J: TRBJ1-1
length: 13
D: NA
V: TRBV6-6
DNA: TGTGCCAGCAGTTACGGTCAAGCCACTGAAGCTTTCTTT
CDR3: CASSYGQATEAFF

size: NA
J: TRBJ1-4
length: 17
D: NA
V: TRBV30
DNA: TGTGCCTGGAGTTTCGCAGGCACCCGCTTGGCGGGTGAAAAACTGTTTTTT
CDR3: CAWSFAGTRLAGEKLFF

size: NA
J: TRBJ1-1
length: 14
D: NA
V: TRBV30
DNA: TGTGCCTGGAGTCGTGTTGGGGCAGGTACTGAAGCTTTCTTT
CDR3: CAWSRVGAGTEAFF

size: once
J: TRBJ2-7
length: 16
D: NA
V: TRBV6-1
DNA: TGTGCCAGCAGTGAAGCGCTGGGGACACTATACTACGAGCAGTACTTC
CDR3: CASSEALGTLYYEQYF

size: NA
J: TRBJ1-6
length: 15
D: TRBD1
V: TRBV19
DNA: TGTGCCAGTACCGCGACAGGGAAAGGGAATTCACCCCTCCACTTT
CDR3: CASTATGKGNSPLHF

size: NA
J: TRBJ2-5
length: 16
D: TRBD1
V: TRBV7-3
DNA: TGTGCCAGCAGCTTAGGCCGGCGACAGGGCCAAGAGACCCAGTACTTC
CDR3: CASSLGRRQGQETQYF

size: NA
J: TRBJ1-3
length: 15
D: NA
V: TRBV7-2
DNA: TGTGCCAGCAGCTTAAATAGAGGGTTGGGAAACACCATATATTTT
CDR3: CASSLNRGLGNTIYF

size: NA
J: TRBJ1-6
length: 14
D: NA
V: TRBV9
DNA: TGTGCCAGCAGCGTAGCACAGGATAATTCACCCCTCCACTTT
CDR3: CASSVAQDNSPLHF

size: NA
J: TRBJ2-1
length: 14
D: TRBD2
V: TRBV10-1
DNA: TGCGCCGGTAATAGCGGGGGCGGGGGCAATGAGCAGTTCTTC
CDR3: CAGNSGGGGNEQFF

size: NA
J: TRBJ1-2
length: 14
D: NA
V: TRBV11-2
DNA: TGTGCCAGCAGCTACGACAGGTACTTCTATGGCTACACCTTC
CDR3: CASSYDRYFYGYTF

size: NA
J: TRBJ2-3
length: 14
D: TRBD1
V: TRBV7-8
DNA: TGTGCCAGCAGCTTAGTTACAGGGGTAGATACGCAGTATTTT
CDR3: CASSLVTGVDTQYF

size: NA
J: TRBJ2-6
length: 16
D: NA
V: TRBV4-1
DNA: TGCGCCAGCACCCCCATAGGGGGTCCTGGGGCCAACGTCCTGACTTTC
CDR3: CASTPIGGPGANVLTF

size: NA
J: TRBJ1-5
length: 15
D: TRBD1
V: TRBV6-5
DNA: TGTGCCAGCAGTCCCCGGGACAGGGGGGGTCAGCCCCAGCATTTT
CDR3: CASSPRDRGGQPQHF

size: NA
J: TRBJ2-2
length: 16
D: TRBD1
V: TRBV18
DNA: TGTGCCAGCTCACCACCGAGGACAGGGAGTGCCGGGGAGCTGTTTTTT
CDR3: CASSPPRTGSAGELFF

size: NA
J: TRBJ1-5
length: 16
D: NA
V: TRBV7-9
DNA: TGTGCCAGCAGCTTAGTGGCTGGGGGGAGCAATCAGCCCCAGCATTTT
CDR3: CASSLVAGGSNQPQHF

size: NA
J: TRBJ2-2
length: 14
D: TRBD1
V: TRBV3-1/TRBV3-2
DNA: TGTGCCAGCAGCCACCTCGACAGGGGCGGGGAGCTGTTTTTT
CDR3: CASSHLDRGGELFF

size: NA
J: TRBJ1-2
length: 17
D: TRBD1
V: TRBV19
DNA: TGTGCCAGTAGTCTGAGGACAGGAGACATCCGTAACTATGGCTACACCTTC
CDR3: CASSLRTGDIRNYGYTF

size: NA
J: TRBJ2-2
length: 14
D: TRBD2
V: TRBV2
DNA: TGTGCCAGCGGTTTAACTAGCGGTCCCGGGGAGCTGTTTTTT
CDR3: CASGLTSGPGELFF

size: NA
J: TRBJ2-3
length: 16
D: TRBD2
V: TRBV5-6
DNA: TGTGCCAGCAGCCTCGGGGAGCGGGGGAGAGGAGATACGCAGTATTTT
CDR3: CASSLGERGRGDTQYF

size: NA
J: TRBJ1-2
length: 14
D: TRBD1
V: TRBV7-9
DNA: TGTGCCAGCAGCTTAGCGACAGGGGGCAATGGCTACACCTTC
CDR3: CASSLATGGNGYTF

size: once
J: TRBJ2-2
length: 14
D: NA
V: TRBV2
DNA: TGTGCCAGCAGTGTTCTCTCAGGGACCGGGGAGCTGTTTTTT
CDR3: CASSVLSGTGELFF

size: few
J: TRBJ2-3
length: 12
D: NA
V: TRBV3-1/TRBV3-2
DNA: TGTGCCAGCAGCCAAGAGGGGGCTACGCAGTATTTT
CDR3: CASSQEGATQYF

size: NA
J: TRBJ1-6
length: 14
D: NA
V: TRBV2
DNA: TGTGCCAGCAGTTCGGAGGGCGGGCATTCACCCCTCCACTTT
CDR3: CASSSEGGHSPLHF

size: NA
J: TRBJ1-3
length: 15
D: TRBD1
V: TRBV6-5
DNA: TGTGCCAGCAGTTATATGAGGGGGCCTGGAAACACCATATATTTT
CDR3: CASSYMRGPGNTIYF

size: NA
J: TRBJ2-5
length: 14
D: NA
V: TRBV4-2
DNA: TGTGCCAGCAGCCAAGAGGGGCCTCAAGAGACCCAGTACTTC
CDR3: CASSQEGPQETQYF

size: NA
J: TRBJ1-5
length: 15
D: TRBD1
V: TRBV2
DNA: TGTGCCAGCAGTGCGGGACAGGGGGCGAGGCAGCCCCAGCATTTT
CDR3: CASSAGQGARQPQHF

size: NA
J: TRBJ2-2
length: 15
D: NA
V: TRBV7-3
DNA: TGTGCCAGCAACCCTAAACTAACCAAGGTCGGGGAGCTGTTTTTT
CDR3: CASNPKLTKVGELFF

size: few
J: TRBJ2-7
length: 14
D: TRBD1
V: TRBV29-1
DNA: TGCAGCGTTGAATACGGGACAGGGGCCTACGAGCAGTACTTC
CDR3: CSVEYGTGAYEQYF

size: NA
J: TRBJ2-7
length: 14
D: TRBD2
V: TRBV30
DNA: TGTGCCTGGAGTGGGGGACTAGCGGGGAACGAGCAGTACTTC
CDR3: CAWSGGLAGNEQYF

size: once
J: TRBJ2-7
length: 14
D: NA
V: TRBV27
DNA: TGTGCCAGCAGTTTCAATGGAGACGGCCGCGAGCAGTACTTC
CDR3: CASSFNGDGREQYF

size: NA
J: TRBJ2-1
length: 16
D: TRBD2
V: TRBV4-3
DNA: TGCGCCAGCAGCCAAAGACTAGCGGGGGCCGACAATGAGCAGTTCTTC
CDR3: CASSQRLAGADNEQFF

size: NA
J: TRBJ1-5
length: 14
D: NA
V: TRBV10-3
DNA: TGTGCCATCAGTTCAGACAGGTTCAATCAGCCCCAGCATTTT
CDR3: CAISSDRFNQPQHF

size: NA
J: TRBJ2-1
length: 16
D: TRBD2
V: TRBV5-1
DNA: TGCGCCAGCAGCCCTTCCCTAGCGGGGGGCTCATATGAGCAGTTCTTC
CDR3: CASSPSLAGGSYEQFF

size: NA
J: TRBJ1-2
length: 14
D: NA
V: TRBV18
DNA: TGTGCCAGCTCACCAGGGGATCAGGGCTATGGCTACACCTTC
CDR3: CASSPGDQGYGYTF

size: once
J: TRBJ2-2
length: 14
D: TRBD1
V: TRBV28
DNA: TGTGCCAGTCGGAAAGGGGGCGTCACCGGGGAGCTGTTTTTT
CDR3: CASRKGGVTGELFF

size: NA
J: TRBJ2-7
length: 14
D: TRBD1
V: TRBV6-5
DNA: TGTGCCAGCAGCCGCTCCGACAGGGGCTACGAGCAGTACTTC
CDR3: CASSRSDRGYEQYF

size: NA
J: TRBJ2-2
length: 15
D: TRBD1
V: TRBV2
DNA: TGTGCCAGCAGTGTTATTGGACAGGGGAACGGGGAGCTGTTTTTT
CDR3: CASSVIGQGNGELFF

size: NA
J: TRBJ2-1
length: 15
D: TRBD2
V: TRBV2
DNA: TGTGCCAGCAGTGAGGCTAGCGGGGCGGCGGGGGAGCAGTTCTTC
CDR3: CASSEASGAAGEQFF